One sample yielded the 17 T cell receptor beta chains listed below, sequenced in a study of blood T cell repertoires in COVID-19 (TCRdb year 2020). Preparation of the library involved the immunoSEQ multiplex PCR assay. In its TCRdb copy, this immuneACCESS table keeps in-frame sequences only and misses some clones. Where compared with another copy, unresolved V genes explain less than half of these, and the others have no known cause. Recorded for this sample are 55,000 to 65,000 clones; 60% to 85% of them occurred a single time. Under 4% of the sample goes to the ten largest clones. The sample was peripheral blood. Every receptor here comes from a man in his 60s with acute or convalescent COVID-19.

V is TRBV4-1 and J is TRBJ1-1; D gene uncertain. V lost 0 bases and J 6 bases, leaving 14 bases between the germline ends. The CDR3 runs 15 residues. Germline loops: CDR1 MGHRA, CDR2 YSYEKL. CDR3 in amino acids: CASSQDPQMRAEAFF. For the CDR3, the DNA is TGCGCCAGCAGCCAAGACCCACAGATGAGAGCTGAAGCTTTCTTT.

The chain employs TRBV19 and TRBJ2-1; 9 bases match TRBD2. This CDR3 has 15 amino acids. V lost 1 base and J lost 4; bases outside the gene matches: 2. CDR1 is LNHDA and CDR2 is SQIVND in the germline V gene (reference sequence). The CDR3 DNA reads TGTGCCAGTAGTATAGCAGGACTAGCGTACAATGAGCAGTTCTTC. This codes for CASSIAGLAYNEQFF.

The rearrangement links TRBV10-3 to TRBJ1-1, with D possibly matching TRBD1 (6 bases). This CDR3 has 14 amino acids. V lost 0 bases and J lost 4, with 9 bases in between. The germline gives CDR1 ENHRY, CDR2 SYGVKD. CDR3 nucleotides: TGTGCCATCAGTGAGTCTCGAGGGGGCACTGAAGCTTTCTTT. It encodes CAISESRGGTEAFF.

The chain has TRBV9 and TRBJ1-1; the match to TRBD1 covers 9 bases. V shed 4 bases and J 6 bases; nucleotides not matched to a gene: 19. This CDR3 comprises 18 residues. Germline CDR1 and CDR2: SGDLS and YYNGEE. The CDR3 here is CASSPTFYSGQGGSEAFF. DNA for the CDR3: TGTGCCAGCAGCCCCACCTTTTATTCGGGACAGGGTGGCTCTGAAGCTTTCTTT.

The chain links TRBV4-1 to TRBJ2-5, with D possibly matching TRBD2 (6 bases). The CDR3 has 19 amino acids. V lost 4 bases and J lost 4, with 28 bases in between. Per the germline V gene, CDR1 is MGHRA and CDR2 is YSYEKL. The CDR3 loop is CASSPSGLLTQARIETQYF. DNA for the CDR3: TGCGCCAGCAGCCCATCGGGACTCCTTACCCAAGCCCGCATAGAGACCCAGTACTTC.

The rearrangement joins TRBV9 to TRBJ2-3; 7 bases agree with TRBD2. Germline trimming cut 2 bases from V and 5 bases from J; bases unmatched to any gene: 14. The CDR3 runs 17 residues. Germline CDR1 reads SGDLS; CDR2 reads YYNGEE. The CDR3 nucleotides are TGTGCCAGCAGCGTGGGACTTGGCGGGGGAACAGTAGATACGCAGTATTTT. It is translated as CASSVGLGGGTVDTQYF.

The gene calls are TRBV7-9 and TRBJ1-2; possible D gene TRBD1, 6 bases. Germline V gene lookup returns CDR1 SEHNR and CDR2 FQNEAQ (reference sequence). The CDR3 has 14 amino acids. V lost 5 bases to trimming and J lost 4 bases, with 14 bases between them. In DNA, the CDR3 is TGTGCCAGCAGCCAGGCAGGGGAGGGCTATGGCTACACCTTC. Protein: CASSQAGEGYGYTF.

J is TRBJ1-3 and V is TRBV9; 8 positions agree with TRBD1. This CDR3 region has 16 residues. Unmatched junction bases numbered 8, after V lost 4 bases and J lost 2 bases. The germline CDR1 and CDR2 sequences are SGDLS and YYNGEE. The CDR3 is CASSLRQGLTGNTIYF. For the CDR3, the DNA is TGTGCCAGCAGCCTCCGACAGGGGCTTACTGGAAACACCATATATTTT.

This rearrangement joins TRBV5-1 to TRBJ2-7; D remains ambiguous. The germline gives CDR1 SGHRS, CDR2 YFSETQ. This CDR3 has 14 residues. The ends were cut back, 0 bases at V and 0 bases at J, with 7 bases in the middle. The CDR3 DNA reads as TGCGCCAGCAGCTTGGATTCCTTCTCCTACGAGCAGTACTTC. Its translation: CASSLDSFSYEQYF. The variable domain in full, completed from reference TRBV5-1 and TRBJ2-7, reads KAGVTQTPRYLIKTRGQQVTLSCSPISGHRSVSWYQQTPGQGLQFLFEYFSETQRNKGNFPGRFSGRQFSNSRSEMNVSTLELGDSALYLCASSLDSFSYEQYFGPGTRLTVT.

The chain joins TRBV9 to TRBJ2-1; unclear D gene. The V gene's germline CDR1 is SGDLS and CDR2 YYNGEE. The germline V and J ends were trimmed by 3 bases and 0 bases, with 4 bases remaining between them. The CDR3 covers 13 residues. The CDR3 DNA reads TGTGCCAGCAGCGCGGGCTCCTACAATGAGCAGTTCTTC. Translating gives CASSAGSYNEQFF.

The chain recombines TRBV27 with TRBJ1-1; D is unclear. The CDR3 length is 15 residues. Germline values: CDR1 MNHEY, CDR2 SMNVEV (reference sequence). Trimming removed 3 bases from V and 1 base from J, with 12 bases in between. CDR3 region: CASSFGQVRNTEAFF. CDR3 DNA: TGTGCCAGCAGTTTTGGGCAGGTCCGGAACACTGAAGCTTTCTTT.

V gene TRBV6-5 combines with J gene TRBJ2-7; D may be TRBD2 (6 bases). The CDR3 loop spans 15 amino acids. Deletions cut 7 bases from V and 5 bases from J, with 21 bases between. In germline, CDR1 is MNHEY, CDR2 SVGAGI. The DNA of the CDR3 is TGTGCCAGCACTTTTGGACTACCCAGTGACCACGAGCAGTACTTC. Translated: CASTFGLPSDHEQYF.

The chain recombines TRBV7-3 with TRBJ1-1; maybe TRBD1 (6 bases). Looked up from germline, CDR1 is SGHTA and CDR2 is FQGTGA. The V and J ends lost 0 bases and 2 bases respectively, with 7 bases between them. The CDR3 is made up of 14 amino acids. CDR3 DNA sequence: TGTGCCAGCAGCTTAACGGGGGCCAACACTGAAGCTTTCTTT. It is translated as CASSLTGANTEAFF.

V usage is TRBV5-1 and J usage is TRBJ1-1, with D hard to call. This CDR3 is built from 13 residues. V shed 2 bases and J shed 1 base, with 6 bases lying between them. Per the germline V gene, CDR1 is SGHRS and CDR2 is YFSETQ. The CDR3 nucleotides are TGCGCCAGCAGCTTAACTCGGAACACTGAAGCTTTCTTT. It yields the protein CASSLTRNTEAFF.

The V call is TRBV12-3 or TRBV12-4, the J call TRBJ1-1; D is uncertain. There are 13 residues in the CDR3. V dropped 3 bases and J dropped 6 bases, with 11 bases sitting between them. Here the CDR3 reads CASSLQKVAEAFF. The DNA for the CDR3 is TGTGCCAGCAGTTTGCAGAAAGTGGCTGAAGCTTTCTTT.

This sequence joins TRBV11-2 and TRBJ2-1, with 7 bases aligning to TRBD1. The germline gives CDR1 SGHAT, CDR2 FQNNGV. This CDR3 spans 14 amino acids. The trim removed 2 bases at V and 13 bases at J, leaving 11 bases unmatched. CDR3 residues: CASSLPLTGKPQFF. In DNA, the CDR3 is TGTGCCAGCAGCTTACCGTTGACAGGGAAACCCCAGTTCTTC. Full variable domain (remainder filled in from reference TRBV11-2 and TRBJ2-1): EAGVAQSPRYKIIEKRQSVAFWCNPISGHATLYWYQQILGQGPKLLIQFQNNGVVDDSQLPKDRFSAERLKGVDSTLKIQPAKLEDSAVYLCASSLPLTGKPQFFGPGTRLTVL.

The chain is built from TRBV6-6 and TRBJ2-5, with 8 positions matching TRBD2. Trimming cost V 5 bases and J 0 bases; bases outside gene matches: 8. From germline, CDR1 is MNHNY and CDR2 SVGAGI (reference sequence). The CDR3 totals 16 residues. The CDR3 DNA is TGTGCCAGCAGTACGAATAGCGGGGCCTACCAAGAGACCCAGTACTTC. This translates into CASSTNSGAYQETQYF.